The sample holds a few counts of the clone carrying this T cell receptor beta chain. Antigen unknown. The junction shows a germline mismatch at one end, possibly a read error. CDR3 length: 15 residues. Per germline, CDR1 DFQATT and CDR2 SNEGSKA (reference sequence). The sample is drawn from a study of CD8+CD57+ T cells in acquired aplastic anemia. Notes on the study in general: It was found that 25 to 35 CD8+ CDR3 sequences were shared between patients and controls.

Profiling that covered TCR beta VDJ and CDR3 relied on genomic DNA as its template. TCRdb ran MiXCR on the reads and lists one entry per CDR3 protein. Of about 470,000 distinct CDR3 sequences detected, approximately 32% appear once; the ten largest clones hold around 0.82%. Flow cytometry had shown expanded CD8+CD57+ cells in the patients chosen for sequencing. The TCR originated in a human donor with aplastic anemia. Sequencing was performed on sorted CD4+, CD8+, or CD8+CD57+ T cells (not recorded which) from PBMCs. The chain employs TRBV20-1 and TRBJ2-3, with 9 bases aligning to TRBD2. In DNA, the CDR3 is TGCAGTGCTACCCTCGCCGGGACTAGCATAGATACGCAGTATTTT. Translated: CSATLAGTSIDTQYF.